A selection of T cell receptor beta chains follows, all from one sample in a study of identical twins. TCRdb re-called the 5' RACE reads through MiXCR, storing one row per CDR3 protein. Of about 1.7 million distinct CDR3 sequences in the sample, 25% to 35% are singletons; the top ten hold approximately 0.29%. Sample: cord blood. These receptors were obtained from a newborn girl in good health. CDR3s include the opening cysteine and the closing phenylalanine or tryptophan. The order of the fields is D gene, clone size, J gene, V gene, CDR3 protein, CDR3 DNA. A D gene is named only where the DNA matches it firmly. Some rows have no size entry. The others give once, few or many, or a class for an expanded clone.

>NA|few|TRBJ2-7|TRBV28
CASSLRERSYEQYF
TGTGCCAGCAGTTTAAGGGAGCGCTCCTACGAGCAGTACTTC
>TRBD1|few|TRBJ1-2|TRBV29-1
CSVTGVNGYTF
TGCAGCGTTACAGGGGTGAATGGCTACACCTTC
>TRBD2|few|TRBJ2-5|TRBV5-1
CASSLGLRSSGNGETQYF
TGCGCCAGCAGCTTGGGGCTTCGTTCGAGCGGGAATGGTGAGACCCAGTACTTC
>NA|NA|TRBJ1-5|TRBV6-2/TRBV6-3
CASGGPRRGSNQPQHF
TGTGCCAGCGGGGGTCCGAGAAGGGGTAGCAATCAGCCCCAGCATTTT
>TRBD2|NA|TRBJ2-1|TRBV5-1
CASSLGGLAGAQYNEQFF
TGCGCCAGCAGCTTGGGGGGACTAGCGGGAGCCCAATACAATGAGCAGTTCTTC
>TRBD2|few|TRBJ2-3|TRBV7-2
CASSLVSGTKTDTQYF
TGTGCCAGCAGCTTAGTCTCCGGGACTAAGACAGATACGCAGTATTTT
>NA|NA|TRBJ1-3|TRBV30
CARRGAGNTIYF
TGTGCAAGACGAGGGGCTGGAAACACCATATATTTT
>NA|few|TRBJ2-1|TRBV25-1
CASSDSLGDNEQFF
TGTGCCAGCAGTGACTCGCTAGGGGACAATGAGCAGTTCTTC
>TRBD2|NA|TRBJ2-3|TRBV7-2
CANSRTSGTDTQYF
TGTGCCAACAGCCGTACTAGCGGCACAGATACGCAGTATTTT
>TRBD2|NA|TRBJ2-1|TRBV12-3/TRBV12-4
CASSPGLAYSEQFF
TGTGCCAGCAGCCCGGGACTAGCATATAGTGAGCAGTTCTTC
>TRBD1|many|TRBJ1-6|TRBV4-2
CASSHVPGQGYNSPLHF
TGTGCCAGCAGCCATGTTCCGGGACAGGGATATAATTCACCCCTCCACTTT
>NA|NA|TRBJ2-7|TRBV7-6
CASSLAISGAHYEQYF
TGTGCCAGCAGCTTAGCAATATCGGGGGCACATTACGAGCAGTACTTC
>TRBD2|NA|TRBJ2-1|TRBV11-2
CASSYPGLAANPYNEQFF
TGTGCCAGCAGCTATCCTGGACTAGCGGCCAATCCCTACAATGAGCAGTTCTTC
>TRBD2|many|TRBJ2-3|TRBV24-1
CATSDTGLAGADTQYF
TGTGCCACCAGTGACACTGGACTAGCGGGAGCAGATACGCAGTATTTT
>NA|few|TRBJ1-6|TRBV7-9
CASSINREYYNSPLHF
TGTGCCAGCAGCATTAACCGGGAATATTATAATTCACCCCTCCACTTT
>TRBD2|few|TRBJ2-1|TRBV12-3/TRBV12-4
CASRGLATYEQFF
TGTGCCAGCAGGGGACTAGCGACGTATGAGCAGTTCTTC
>NA|NA|TRBJ2-5|TRBV29-1
CSVRLRNEQYF
TGCAGCGTTCGATTGAGGAATGAGCAGTACTTC
>NA|few|TRBJ2-1|TRBV11-3
CASSFTSTGNNEQFF
TGTGCCAGCAGCTTCACATCGACTGGTAACAATGAGCAGTTCTTC
>NA|once|TRBJ2-1|TRBV3-1
CAGSQKTAFSYNEQFF
TGTGCCGGCAGCCAGAAGACTGCCTTCTCCTACAATGAGCAGTTCTTC
>NA|NA|TRBJ2-1|TRBV7-2
CASSQARTLYNEQFF
TGTGCCAGCAGCCAGGCCCGGACCTTATACAATGAGCAGTTCTTC
>NA|many|TRBJ1-1|TRBV6-6
CASSYRNTEAFF
TGTGCCAGCAGTTACAGGAACACTGAAGCTTTCTTT
>NA|NA|TRBJ2-7|TRBV28
CASSLSLPPNEQYF
TGTGCCAGCAGTTTAAGCCTCCCTCCGAACGAGCAGTACTTC
>TRBD2|few|TRBJ2-7|TRBV5-1
CASSLDGGTRYNEQYF
TGCGCCAGCAGCTTGGACGGGGGGACCCGCTACAATGAGCAGTACTTC
>TRBD1|NA|TRBJ2-5|TRBV20-1
CSARRGTGLQETQYF
TGCAGTGCTCGGAGGGGGACAGGGCTACAAGAGACCCAGTACTTC
>TRBD1|NA|TRBJ2-5|TRBV12-3/TRBV12-4
CASSLKLRDRGYF
TGTGCCAGCAGTTTAAAGTTGCGGGACAGGGGGTACTTC